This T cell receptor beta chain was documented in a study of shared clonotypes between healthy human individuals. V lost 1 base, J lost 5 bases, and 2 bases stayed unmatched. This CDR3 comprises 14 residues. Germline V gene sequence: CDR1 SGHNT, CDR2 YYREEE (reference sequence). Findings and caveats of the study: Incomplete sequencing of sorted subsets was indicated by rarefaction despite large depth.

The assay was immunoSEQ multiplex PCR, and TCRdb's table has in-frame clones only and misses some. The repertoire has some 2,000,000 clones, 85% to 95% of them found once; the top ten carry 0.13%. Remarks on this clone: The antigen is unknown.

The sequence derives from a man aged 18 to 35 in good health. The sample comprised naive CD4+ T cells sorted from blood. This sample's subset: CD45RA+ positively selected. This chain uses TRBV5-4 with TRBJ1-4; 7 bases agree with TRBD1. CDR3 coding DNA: TGTGCCAGCAGCTTGCAAGGGGGCAATGAAAAACTGTTTTTT. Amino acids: CASSLQGGNEKLFF. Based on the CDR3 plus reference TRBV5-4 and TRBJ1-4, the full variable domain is ETGVTQSPTHLIKTRGQQVTLRCSSQSGHNTVSWYQQALGQGPQFIFQYYREEENGRGNFPPRFSGLQFPNYSSELNVNALELDDSALYLCASSLQGGNEKLFFGSGTQLSVL.